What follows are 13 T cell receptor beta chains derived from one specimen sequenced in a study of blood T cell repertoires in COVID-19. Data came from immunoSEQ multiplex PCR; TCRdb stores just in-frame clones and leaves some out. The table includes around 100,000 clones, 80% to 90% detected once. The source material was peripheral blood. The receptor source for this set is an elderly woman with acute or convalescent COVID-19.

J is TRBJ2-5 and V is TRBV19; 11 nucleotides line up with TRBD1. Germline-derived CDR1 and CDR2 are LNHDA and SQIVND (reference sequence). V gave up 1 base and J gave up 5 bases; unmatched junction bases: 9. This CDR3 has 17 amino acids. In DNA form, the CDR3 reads TGTGCCAGTAGTATAGGCCGGACAGGGGGCCGATGGGAGACCCAGTACTTC. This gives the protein CASSIGRTGGRWETQYF.

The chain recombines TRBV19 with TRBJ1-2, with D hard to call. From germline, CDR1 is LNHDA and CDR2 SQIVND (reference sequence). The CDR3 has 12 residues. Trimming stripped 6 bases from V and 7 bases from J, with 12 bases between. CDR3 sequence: CASRDGVVGYTF. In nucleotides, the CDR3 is TGTGCCAGTAGGGACGGGGTAGTTGGCTACACCTTC.

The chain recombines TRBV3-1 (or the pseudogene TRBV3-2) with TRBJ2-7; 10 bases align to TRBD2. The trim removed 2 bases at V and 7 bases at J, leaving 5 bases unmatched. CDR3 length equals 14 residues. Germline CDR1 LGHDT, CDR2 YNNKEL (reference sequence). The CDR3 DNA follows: TGTGCCAGCAGCCAAAAGCGGGGGGGATATGAGCAGTACTTC. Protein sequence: CASSQKRGGYEQYF.

CDR3 in amino acids: CASSSQGGVLETQYF. As DNA, the CDR3 is TGTGCCAGCAGCTCACAGGGTGGGGTTCTCGAGACCCAGTACTTC. This chain uses TRBV7-3 with TRBJ2-5, with a tentative D call TRBD1 (6 bases). V was clipped by 4 bases and J by 5 bases, with 17 bases between them. The CDR3 spans 15 residues. Germline V lookup: CDR1 SGHTA, CDR2 FQGTGA.

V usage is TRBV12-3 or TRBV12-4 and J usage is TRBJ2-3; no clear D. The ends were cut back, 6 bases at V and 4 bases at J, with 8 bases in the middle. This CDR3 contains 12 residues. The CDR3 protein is CASSTPPDTQYF. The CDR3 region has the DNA TGTGCCAGCAGCACACCCCCAGATACGCAGTATTTT.

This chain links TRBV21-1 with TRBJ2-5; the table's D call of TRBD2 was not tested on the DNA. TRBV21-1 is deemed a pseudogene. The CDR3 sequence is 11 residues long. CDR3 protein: CDGGLAETQYF. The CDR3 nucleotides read TGTGACGGGGGACTAGCAGAGACCCAGTACTTC.

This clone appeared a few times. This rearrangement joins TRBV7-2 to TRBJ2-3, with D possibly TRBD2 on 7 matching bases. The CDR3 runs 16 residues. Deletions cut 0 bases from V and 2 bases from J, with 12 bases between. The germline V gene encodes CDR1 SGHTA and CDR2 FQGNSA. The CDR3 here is CASSLAGGAFTDTQYF. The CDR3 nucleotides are TGTGCCAGCAGCTTAGCGGGGGGGGCCTTCACAGATACGCAGTATTTT.

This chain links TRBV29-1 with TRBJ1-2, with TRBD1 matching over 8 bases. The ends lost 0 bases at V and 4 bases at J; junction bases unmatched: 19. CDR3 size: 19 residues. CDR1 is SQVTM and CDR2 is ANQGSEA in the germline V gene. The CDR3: CSVEETLGTGYALSYGYTF. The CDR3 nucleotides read TGCAGCGTTGAAGAGACCTTGGGGACAGGCTATGCCCTAAGCTATGGCTACACCTTC.

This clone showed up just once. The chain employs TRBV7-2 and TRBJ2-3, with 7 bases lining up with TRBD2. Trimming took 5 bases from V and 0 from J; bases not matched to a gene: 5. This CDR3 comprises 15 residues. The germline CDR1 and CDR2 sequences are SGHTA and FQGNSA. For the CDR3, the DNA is TGTGCCAGCAGCCGGGGGGAATGGAGCACAGATACGCAGTATTTT. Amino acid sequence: CASSRGEWSTDTQYF.

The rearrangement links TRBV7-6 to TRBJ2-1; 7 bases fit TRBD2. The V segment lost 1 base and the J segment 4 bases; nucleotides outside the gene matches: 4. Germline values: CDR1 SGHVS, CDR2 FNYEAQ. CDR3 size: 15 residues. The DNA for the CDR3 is TGTGCCAGCAGCTTAGTTACTAGCGCTTACAATGAGCAGTTCTTC. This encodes CASSLVTSAYNEQFF.

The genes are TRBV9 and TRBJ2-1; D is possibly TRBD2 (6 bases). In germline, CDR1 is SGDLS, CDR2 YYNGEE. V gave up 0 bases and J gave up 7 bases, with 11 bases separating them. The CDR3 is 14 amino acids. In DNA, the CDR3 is TGTGCCAGCAGCGTAGCTGCCGGGGGAAATGAGCAGTTCTTC. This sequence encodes CASSVAAGGNEQFF.

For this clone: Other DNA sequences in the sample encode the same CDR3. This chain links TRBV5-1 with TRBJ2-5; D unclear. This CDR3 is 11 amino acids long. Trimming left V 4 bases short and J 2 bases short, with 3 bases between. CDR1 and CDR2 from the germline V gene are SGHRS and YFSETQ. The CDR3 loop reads CASSLQETQYF. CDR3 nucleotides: TGCGCCAGCAGCCTACAAGAGACCCAGTACTTC.

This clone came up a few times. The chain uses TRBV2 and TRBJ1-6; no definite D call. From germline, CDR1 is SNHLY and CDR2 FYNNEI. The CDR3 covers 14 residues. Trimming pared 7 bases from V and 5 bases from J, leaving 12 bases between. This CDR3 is CASTHPADNSPLHF. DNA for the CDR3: TGTGCCAGCACTCATCCTGCGGATAATTCACCCCTCCACTTT.